The entry below describes one T cell receptor beta chain. Its antigen is unknown. The donors were in the roughly 120-subject validation cohort, distinct from the roughly 700-subject first cohort. The data stem from a study of cytomegalovirus exposure and HLA in healthy donors. About the study: The 550 to 800 first-cohort repertoires and the 95 to 150 validation repertoires shared the same platform, a later analysis reported.

Study results and limitations: The dataset shows that most TCR sequences were rare, while some public TCRs occurred in many donors. Subsequent analysis found a tendency for first-cohort TCR clusters to co-occur within the roughly 130 validation repertoires.

Sequenced by immunoSEQ multiplex PCR; TCRdb stores in-frame clones only, minus some. The repertoire has some 170,000 clones, around 92% of them found once; the top ten carry about a tenth. Source material: PBMCs. The TCR originated in a woman between 18 and 29 years old in good health and CMV-seropositive.

In nucleotides, the CDR3 is TGTGCCAGCAGCCCCACGGAGGCTTTGGGTGAAGCTTTCTTT. It encodes CASSPTEALGEAFF. The rearrangement joins TRBV7-6 to TRBJ1-1; D unresolved. Germline values: CDR1 SGHVS, CDR2 FNYEAQ. V lost 5 bases and J 7 bases, leaving 17 bases between the germline ends. This CDR3 comprises 14 residues.